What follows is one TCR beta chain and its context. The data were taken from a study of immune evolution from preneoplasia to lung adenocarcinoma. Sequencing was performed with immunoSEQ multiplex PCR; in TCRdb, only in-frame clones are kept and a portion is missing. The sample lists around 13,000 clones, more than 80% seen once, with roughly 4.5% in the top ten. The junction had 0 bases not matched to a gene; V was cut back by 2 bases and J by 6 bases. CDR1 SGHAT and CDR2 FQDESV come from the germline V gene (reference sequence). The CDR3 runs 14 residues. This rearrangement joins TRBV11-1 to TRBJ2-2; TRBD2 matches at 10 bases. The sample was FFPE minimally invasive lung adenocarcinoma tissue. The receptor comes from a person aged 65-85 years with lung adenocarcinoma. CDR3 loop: CASSLLAGAGELFF. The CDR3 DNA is TGTGCCAGCAGCTTACTAGCGGGAGCCGGGGAGCTGTTTTTT.